This passage covers 28 T cell receptor beta chains from one sample sequenced in a study of T cells after posttransplantation cyclophosphamide. Assay used: immunoSEQ multiplex PCR; TCRdb lists only in-frame clones, some missing. The sample holds about 66,000 clones, over 85% seen once. Material for sequencing was PBMCs. The receptors here all came from a woman aged 30 to 39 in good health and a related stem cell transplant donor.

The chain joins TRBV7-6 to TRBJ1-5, with D hard to call. The CDR3 runs to 13 residues. Germline CDR1 reads SGHVS; CDR2 reads FNYEAQ. V was trimmed by 5 bases and J by 1 base, leaving 6 bases between them. The CDR3 DNA follows: TGTGCCAGCAGCGTATACAGCAATCAGCCCCAGCATTTT. Translated, it gives CASSVYSNQPQHF.

Worth noting for this clone: Sequence at one end of the junction differs from germline and may be a read error. V and J are TRBV28 and TRBJ2-2; 10 bases match TRBD2. In germline, CDR1 is MDHEN, CDR2 SYDVKM. This CDR3 region has 14 residues. CDR3 bases: TGTGCCACCAGTAGTAGCGGGGGGACCGGGGAGCTGTTTTTT. Translation gives CATSSSGGTGELFF.

This clone has a single count. One junction end does not reproduce the germline sequence, and a read error may be involved. The DNA of the CDR3 is TGTGCCATCAGTGAGGGGGCGGGGGCCCTCGACTTC. Translating it yields CAISEGAGALDF. V usage is TRBV10-3 and J usage is TRBJ2-5, with D perhaps TRBD2 (7 bases). The CDR3 runs to 12 residues. Germline lookup yields CDR1 ENHRY and CDR2 SYGVKD.

The gene calls are TRBV2 and TRBJ1-5, with D maybe TRBD1 (5 bases). Trimming shortened V by 2 bases and J by 2 bases, and 13 bases separated the two germline ends. The CDR3 is 16 residues long. Germline-derived CDR1 and CDR2 are SNHLY and FYNNEI. CDR3 DNA sequence: TGTGCCAGCAGTGAACAGGGAGGGGTGCGCAATCAGCCCCAGCATTTT. It codes for CASSEQGGVRNQPQHF.

The V gene is TRBV2, the J gene TRBJ1-2; 9 nucleotides align to TRBD1. V dropped 6 bases and J dropped 4; count of bases not matched to a gene: 9. The CDR3 has 15 amino acids. CDR1 and CDR2 (germline): SNHLY, FYNNEI. In nucleotides, the CDR3 is TGTGCCAGCAGACCAGGGACAGGGAATAGCTATGGCTACACCTTC. This codes for CASRPGTGNSYGYTF.

CDR3 amino acids: CASSEERLGSLSGANVLTF. The CDR3 DNA reads as TGTGCCAGCAGTGAAGAGAGGTTGGGATCCCTCTCTGGGGCCAACGTCCTGACTTTC. The genes are TRBV6-1 and TRBJ2-6; D is unresolved. The CDR3 spans 19 residues. Per the germline V gene, CDR1 is MNHNS and CDR2 is SASEGT. V was shortened by 1 base and J by 0 bases, with 16 bases between the two germline ends.

This clone was seen only once. The chain combines TRBV7-2 with TRBJ2-5; no definite D call. Germline V lookup: CDR1 SGHTA, CDR2 FQGNSA. Trimming left V 5 bases short and J 0 bases short, with 7 bases between. This CDR3 region has 13 residues. CDR3: CASSRSNQETQYF. CDR3 coding DNA: TGTGCCAGCAGCCGATCCAACCAAGAGACCCAGTACTTC. Drawing the rest from reference TRBV7-2 and TRBJ2-5, the complete variable domain is GAGVSQSPSNKVTEKGKDVELRCDPISGHTALYWYRQSLGQGLEFLIYFQGNSAPDKSGLPSDRFSAERTGGSVSTLTIQRTQQEDSAVYLCASSRSNQETQYFGPGTRLLVL.

V is TRBV29-1 and J is TRBJ1-2, with 9 bases fitting TRBD1. Germline loops: CDR1 SQVTM, CDR2 ANQGSEA. Germline trimming cut 3 bases from V and 3 bases from J; bases unmatched to any gene: 2. The CDR3 sequence is 13 residues long. CDR3 DNA: TGCAGCGTTGATGACAGGGGGGACTATGGCTACACCTTC. This sequence encodes CSVDDRGDYGYTF.

This clone was observed a handful of times. V usage is TRBV2 and J usage is TRBJ2-3; D uncertain. This CDR3 has 13 amino acids. Germline lookup yields CDR1 SNHLY and CDR2 FYNNEI. The V end lost 4 bases, the J end lost 7 bases, and 12 bases lay between the germline ends. CDR3 amino acids: CASSVEDLYTQYF. In nucleotides, the CDR3 is TGTGCCAGCAGTGTAGAAGACTTATATACGCAGTATTTT.

This rearrangement joins TRBV10-3 to TRBJ1-3; D is perhaps TRBD1 (6 bases). The CDR3 has 14 residues. Germline V lookup: CDR1 ENHRY, CDR2 SYGVKD. With 10 bases removed from V and 3 bases from J, the gap between germline ends came to 16 bases. CDR3 DNA sequence: TGTGCCACCATTAGGACAGCTGATGGAAACACCATATATTTT. It specifies CATIRTADGNTIYF.

The chain is built from TRBV29-1 and TRBJ1-2; a weak D match, TRBD1 (5 bases). The CDR3 extends over 12 amino acids. V lost 4 bases and J lost 8, with 14 bases in between. Germline CDR1 is SQVTM and CDR2 is ANQGSEA. CDR3 region: CSVVASGYGYTF. In nucleotides, the CDR3 is TGCAGCGTTGTCGCTTCAGGGTACGGCTACACCTTC. Complete variable domain (other parts from reference TRBV29-1 and TRBJ1-2): SAVISQKPSRDICQRGTSLTIQCQVDSQVTMMFWYRQQPGQSLTLIATANQGSEATYESGFVIDKFPISRPNLTFSTLTVSNMSPEDSSIYLCSVVASGYGYTFGSGTRLTVV.

The chain is built from TRBV6-4 and TRBJ2-1; 11 positions match TRBD2. Germline V gene lookup returns CDR1 MRHNA and CDR2 SNTAGT. This CDR3 region has 15 residues. J lost 7 bases, V lost 4 bases, and 6 bases had no gene match. The CDR3 DNA sequence: TGTGCCAGCAGTGGTAGCGGGGGGGCCGGGAATGAGCAGTTCTTC. Translated, it gives CASSGSGGAGNEQFF.

The rearrangement joins TRBV5-1 to TRBJ2-1; D not resolved. The CDR3 length is 15 residues. The V end was cut by 4 bases, the J end by 3 bases, with 14 bases between. Germline-derived CDR1 and CDR2 are SGHRS and YFSETQ. CDR3 protein: CASSPKATGYNEQFF. The CDR3 nucleotides are TGCGCCAGCAGCCCTAAGGCAACGGGCTACAATGAGCAGTTCTTC.

This clone was detected only once. The genes are TRBV5-6 and TRBJ1-2, with D tentatively TRBD1 (5 bases). CDR1 and CDR2 from the germline V gene are SGHDT and YYEEEE. Trimming left V 1 base short and J 8 bases short, with 9 bases between. This CDR3 comprises 12 residues. CDR3 in DNA: TGTGCCAGCAGCTTGTTGGGGGACGGCTACACCTTC. It yields the protein CASSLLGDGYTF.

By sample share, this clone is medium-sized (0.01 to 0.1%). The CDR3 sequence: CASSLGGTSEAFF. The CDR3, as DNA: TGTGCCAGCAGTTTGGGGGGGACAAGTGAAGCTTTCTTT. The chain carries TRBV28 and TRBJ1-1; the D gene is possibly TRBD1 (6 bases). The CDR3 totals 13 residues. Germline CDR1 MDHEN, CDR2 SYDVKM. Trimming shortened V by 3 bases and J by 7 bases, and 12 bases separated the two germline ends.

This clone was found a few times. The V and J genes are TRBV7-3 and TRBJ2-1; maybe TRBD2 (6 bases). The V end lost 5 bases, the J end lost 1 base, and 12 bases lay between the germline ends. Germline V gene data show CDR1 as SGHTA and CDR2 as FQGTGA. The CDR3 is made up of 15 amino acids. CDR3 DNA: TGTGCCAGCAGCACAATGGGGGGATCCTACAATGAGCAGTTCTTC. Protein product: CASSTMGGSYNEQFF.

The chain joins TRBV30 to TRBJ2-1; D may be TRBD2 (5 bases). Germline V lookup: CDR1 GTSNPN, CDR2 SVGIG (reference sequence). Trimming shortened V by 5 bases and J by 4 bases, and 15 bases separated the two germline ends. This CDR3 has 14 amino acids. The CDR3 nucleotides read TGTGCCTGGGCCCCGGAGCCGGGATACAATGAGCAGTTCTTC. Residues: CAWAPEPGYNEQFF.

A word on this clone: Its ends do not fully match the called genes, so a read error is possible. The chain is built from TRBV4-3 and TRBJ2-3; 10 bases map to TRBD2. Germline V gene sequence: CDR1 LGHNA, CDR2 YSLEER. The CDR3 covers 15 residues. The CDR3, as DNA: TGCGTCAGCAGCCTTGGACTAGCGGACACAGATACGCAGTATTTT. It encodes CVSSLGLADTDTQYF.

The chain carries TRBV5-8 and TRBJ1-1; D is undetermined. The V gene's germline CDR1 is SGHTS and CDR2 YDEGEE. This CDR3 is 14 amino acids long. The V and J ends lost 4 bases and 1 base respectively, with 11 bases between them. The CDR3 nucleotides are TGTGCCAGCAGCCCCTGGGTTAAGAACACTGAAGCTTTCTTT. Translating it yields CASSPWVKNTEAFF.

V is TRBV7-2 and J is TRBJ1-2; 8 bases align to TRBD1. With V trimmed by 1 base and J by 4 bases, 11 bases remained unmatched. CDR1 and CDR2 (germline): SGHTA, FQGNSA. The CDR3 is 17 residues long. The CDR3 DNA reads as TGTGCCAGCAGCTTAGGCCCCGCCGGGACAGGATCCTATGGCTACACCTTC. This encodes CASSLGPAGTGSYGYTF.

The rearrangement joins TRBV7-2 to TRBJ1-1; no clear D. CDR3 length: 15 residues. Germline-derived CDR1 and CDR2 are SGHTA and FQGNSA. Trimming pared 0 bases from V and 0 bases from J, leaving 8 bases between. The CDR3 nucleotides read TGTGCCAGCAGCTTAGCGCTCACAATGAACACTGAAGCTTTCTTT. Protein product: CASSLALTMNTEAFF.

This clone occurred a few times. The chain uses TRBV7-2 and TRBJ1-1; TRBD1 agrees at 7 bases. Germline V gene lookup returns CDR1 SGHTA and CDR2 FQGNSA. The trim removed 5 bases at V and 4 bases at J, leaving 13 bases unmatched. The CDR3 loop spans 16 amino acids. As DNA, the CDR3 is TGTGCCAGCAGCCGCGAAGGGGGCCCACGGACCACTGAAGCTTTCTTT. This gives the protein CASSREGGPRTTEAFF.

This clone came up once. This sequence joins TRBV7-2 and TRBJ2-1, with 9 bases fitting TRBD1. Germline loops: CDR1 SGHTA, CDR2 FQGNSA. There are 15 residues in the CDR3. Trimming at V came to 3 bases and at J to 3 bases, leaving 3 bases not matched to a gene. CDR3 sequence reads: CASSLQDRGYNEQFF. The CDR3 nucleotides read TGTGCCAGCAGCTTGCAGGACAGGGGCTACAATGAGCAGTTCTTC.

The chain uses TRBV4-2 and TRBJ2-5; tentatively, D is TRBD2 (5 bases). Germline loops: CDR1 LGHNA, CDR2 YNFKEQ. The V end was cut by 0 bases, the J end by 6 bases, with 11 bases between. The CDR3 is 14 amino acids. The CDR3 DNA is TGTGCCAGCAGCCAAGATTTGGCTAGCCAGACCCAGTACTTC. It is translated as CASSQDLASQTQYF.

The chain employs TRBV2 and TRBJ1-4; a possible D gene is TRBD1 (5 bases). Between the trimmed V and J ends, which lost 3 bases and 5 bases, there was a span of 13 bases. The CDR3 is 15 residues long. The germline gives CDR1 SNHLY, CDR2 FYNNEI. The CDR3: CASSDGRAGNEKLFF. The CDR3 bases are TGTGCCAGCAGTGACGGGCGAGCAGGGAATGAAAAACTGTTTTTT.

This chain links TRBV19 with TRBJ1-2; D is ambiguous. CDR3 size: 13 residues. Germline CDR1 LNHDA, CDR2 SQIVND (reference sequence). Trimming removed 5 bases at V and 6 bases at J, with 13 bases between. This CDR3 reads CASSESAVDGYTF. The CDR3 DNA reads TGTGCCAGTAGTGAATCGGCGGTGGATGGCTACACCTTC. Drawing the rest from reference TRBV19 and TRBJ1-2, the complete variable domain is DGGITQSPKYLFRKEGQNVTLSCEQNLNHDAMYWYRQDPGQGLRLIYYSQIVNDFQKGDIAEGYSVSREKKESFPLTVTSAQKNPTAFYLCASSESAVDGYTFGSGTRLTVV.

The chain is built from TRBV7-8 and TRBJ1-2; tentative D call: TRBD1 (6 bases). Trimming stripped 5 bases from V and 8 bases from J, with 21 bases between. CDR1 is SGHVS, CDR2 FQNEAQ, per germline. The CDR3 has 15 residues. The CDR3 DNA is TGTGCCAGCAGCCTCGACAGGTCACTAGTTGGGGGCTACACCTTC. The encoded protein is CASSLDRSLVGGYTF.

The CDR3 nucleotides are TGTGCCATCAGTGACTCCCGGGGGACTGAAGCTTTCTTT. It yields the protein CAISDSRGTEAFF. This chain joins TRBV10-3 and TRBJ1-1; a weak D match, TRBD1 (5 bases). The CDR3 runs to 13 residues. Per the germline V gene, CDR1 is ENHRY and CDR2 is SYGVKD. Trimming took off 3 bases at V and 5 bases at J, with 10 bases between the two ends.